This paragraph reports one TCR beta chain. The study drew participants aged roughly 18 to 89 years from about two dozen US areas. Cohort 3 recovered donors had two negative PCRs, clearance, or symptom resolution. The sample belongs to a study of blood T cell repertoires in COVID-19. Across the whole study: In each case, the material was cDNA or gDNA derived from T cells, B-cell-depleted T cells, or PBMCs.

Germline CDR1 is SGHVS and CDR2 is FQNEAQ. Trimming shortened V by 1 base and J by 10 bases, and 17 bases separated the two germline ends. The CDR3 totals 16 residues. Authors' methods: Reference gene primer amplification gave nucleated cell count estimates. Only in-frame clones appear in the TCRdb table, and some are missing; sequencing was by immunoSEQ multiplex PCR. V and J calls plus clone size are reproduced from that table; the DNA served to infer D and trimming. There are under 300,000 clones in the sample; around 87% occur only once, and roughly 1.7% lies in the top ten. V usage is TRBV7-8 and J usage is TRBJ2-6; D perhaps matches TRBD1 (6 bases). The specimen sequenced was PBMCs or T cells enriched from blood (not recorded which). The receptor was derived from a woman in her fifties or sixties who had recovered from COVID-19. The CDR3 DNA reads TGTGCCAGCAGCTTAGATTCTTGGGGGCCATCGAACGTCCTGACTTTC. Protein product: CASSLDSWGPSNVLTF.